The clone carrying this T cell receptor beta chain has a count of ten or more. This record belongs to a study of identical twins. The CDR3 totals 14 residues. Germline V lookup: CDR1 DFQATT, CDR2 SNEGSKA (reference sequence). Germline trimming cut 1 base from V and 5 bases from J; bases unmatched to any gene: 2. Each CDR3 protein is one row after TCRdb ran MiXCR on the 5' RACE reads. The table lists 600,000 to 700,000 distinct CDR3 sequences, 20% to 25% of them singletons. This sample also appeared in a second study, on T cells expressing NK-cell markers. That work contributes: Sorted CD3+CD56-NKG2C+, CD3+CD56+NKG2C- and CD3+CD56+NKG2C+ T cells were the source of the TCR beta repertoires. In four donors, these clonotypes also led the CD3+CD56-NKG2C+ fraction.

The gene calls are TRBV20-1 and TRBJ1-4; 9 bases are shared with TRBD1. The sample taken for sequencing was PBMCs. The sequence was collected from a woman under 30 in good health. CDR3 protein: CSARAGTGNEKLFF. CDR3 bases: TGCAGTGCTAGAGCCGGGACAGGGAATGAAAAACTGTTTTTT.